The clone carrying this TCR beta chain occurred a few times. Its antigen is as yet unknown. This CDR3 has 15 residues. Trimming took 0 bases from V and 6 from J; bases not matched to a gene: 5. The V gene's germline CDR1 is ENHRY and CDR2 SYGVKD. Sequencing used immunoSEQ multiplex PCR; TCRdb keeps in-frame clones, though not all of them. Of over 7,000 clones in the sample, roughly nine tenths were seen once. This sample is part of a study of chemoradiotherapy in HPV16-positive cancers. Across the study: A couple of HPV16-positive patients' cells yielded candidate HPV-specific clones and common motifs. The study, taken as a whole, reports: Non-HPV-specific T cells did not expand in tumors during treatment, whereas candidate HPV-specific clones and E7-related motifs did. HPV-specific T cells were functionally defined from only a couple of HPV16-positive patients.

The sample was collected from a patient who underwent chemoradiotherapy. The clonotype originates from a human donor with HPV-associated anogenital cancer. The chain carries TRBV10-3 and TRBJ1-2; 9 nucleotides agree with TRBD1. CDR3 sequence reads: CAISESGGTGNGYTF. CDR3 in DNA: TGTGCCATCAGTGAGTCGGGAGGGACAGGGAATGGCTACACCTTC.